One sample yielded the 9 T cell receptor beta chains listed below, sequenced in a study of OX40 agonist ivuxolimab in advanced cancers. Produced via immunoSEQ multiplex PCR; TCRdb's table is partial and in-frame only. Of under 85,000 clones detected, approximately 86% appear once; the ten largest clones hold around 1.8%. Specimen: CD4+ or CD8+ T cells sorted from blood, collected in a trial of the OX40 agonist ivuxolimab. These receptors were collected from an adult with an advanced solid tumor such as melanoma, head and neck, liver or kidney cancer.

This chain joins TRBV6-1 and TRBJ2-7; 10 positions agree with TRBD2. The CDR3 has 16 residues. Germline CDR1 MNHNS, CDR2 SASEGT. V shed 0 bases, J shed 4 bases, and the junction held 6 bases outside the gene matches. CDR3 nucleotide sequence: TGTGCCAGCAGTGAAGCACAGGTAGCGGGAGGTTACGAGCAGTACTTC. It codes for CASSEAQVAGGYEQYF.

A few counts support this clone. The chain employs TRBV6-5 and TRBJ1-2, with 7 bases aligning to TRBD1. CDR1 is MNHEY and CDR2 is SVGAGI in the germline V gene. The junction had 11 bases not matched to a gene; V was cut back by 6 bases and J by 7 bases. This CDR3 spans 14 amino acids. The CDR3 reads CASSRQGKSGGYTF. The CDR3 bases are TGTGCCAGCAGCCGACAGGGAAAATCAGGTGGCTACACCTTC.

This clone was counted a single time. The chain uses TRBV7-2 and TRBJ2-2; 8 positions agree with TRBD1. V lost 2 bases and J lost 6; bases outside the gene matches: 2. CDR1 is SGHTA, CDR2 FQGNSA, per germline. The CDR3 is made up of 14 amino acids. The DNA for the CDR3 is TGTGCCAGCAGCTTAACAGGGGGTCCCGGGGAGCTGTTTTTT. Residues: CASSLTGGPGELFF. The complete variable domain, with remaining parts taken from reference TRBV7-2 and TRBJ2-2, reads GAGVSQSPSNKVTEKGKDVELRCDPISGHTALYWYRQSLGQGLEFLIYFQGNSAPDKSGLPSDRFSAERTGGSVSTLTIQRTQQEDSAVYLCASSLTGGPGELFFGEGSRLTVL.

Only a few counts were recorded for this clone. This chain uses TRBV4-3 with TRBJ2-7, with D possibly being TRBD1 or TRBD2 (5 bases each). V lost 0 bases to trimming and J lost 9 bases, with 15 bases between them. Looked up from germline, CDR1 is LGHNA and CDR2 is YSLEER. The length of the CDR3 is 14 residues. CDR3 protein: CASSQDVGTRLQYF. The CDR3 coding sequence is TGCGCCAGCAGCCAAGATGTAGGGACCCGCCTGCAGTACTTC.

This clone was counted once. The chain combines TRBV19 with TRBJ1-6; D may be TRBD1 (5 bases). V was clipped by 3 bases and J by 0 bases, with 6 bases between them. The CDR3 has 15 residues. Germline assignment: CDR1 LNHDA and CDR2 SQIVND (reference sequence). The CDR3 region has the DNA TGTGCCAGTAGTATCCAGGGCTCCTATAATTCACCCCTCCACTTT. Protein sequence: CASSIQGSYNSPLHF.

The rearrangement uses TRBV4-3 and TRBJ2-3; D perhaps matches TRBD2 (6 bases). The CDR3 spans 16 residues. Germline CDR1 is LGHNA and CDR2 is YSLEER. V was pared by 4 bases and J by 2 bases, with 16 bases between. The CDR3, as DNA: TGCGCCAGCAGCCTTGCGGGGACCGTTACCACAGATACGCAGTATTTT. Protein sequence: CASSLAGTVTTDTQYF.

J is TRBJ2-1 and V is TRBV20-1; D is unclear. This CDR3 spans 11 amino acids. Trimming cost V 5 bases and J 6 bases, with 8 bases left between them. The germline CDR1 and CDR2 sequences are DFQATT and SNEGSKA (reference sequence). CDR3 residues: CSASKTNEQFF. The CDR3 nucleotides read TGCAGTGCTTCAAAGACCAATGAGCAGTTCTTC.

This clone showed up just a few times. J is TRBJ1-2 and V is TRBV27, with 7 bases matching TRBD1. This CDR3 is 16 amino acids long. Germline V CDR1 and CDR2: MNHEY, SMNVEV (reference sequence). V was clipped by 2 bases and J by 4 bases; unmatched bases: 10. The CDR3 reads CASSLKSSGGTYGYTF. Written as DNA, the CDR3 is TGTGCCAGCAGTTTAAAATCCTCAGGGGGGACCTATGGCTACACCTTC.

This clone showed up just once. The rearrangement links TRBV29-1 to TRBJ2-1; 9 positions agree with TRBD2. The CDR3 sequence is 14 residues long. After removal of 4 bases from V and 8 bases from J, the junction contained 9 bases not matched to a gene. Germline V gene sequence: CDR1 SQVTM, CDR2 ANQGSEA. The CDR3 coding sequence is TGCAGCGTTGCCGTGATAGCGGGAGCATATGAGCAGTTCTTC. The encoded protein is CSVAVIAGAYEQFF.